The T cell receptor (beta chain) described here comes from a study of graft-versus-host responses after intestinal transplantation. Findings and caveats of the study: Graft-donor T cell macrochimerism in patients accompanied high graft-versus-host to host-versus-graft clonal ratios in allografts. Peak levels of circulating GvH clones tracked with early post-transplant HvG declines.

In the case of this clone: Its antigen is undetermined.

Germline V CDR1 and CDR2: MNHNS, SASEGT. Trimming shortened V by 5 bases and J by 3 bases, and 14 bases separated the two germline ends. This CDR3 has 14 amino acids. TCRdb keeps only in-frame clones here, not all; method: immunoSEQ multiplex PCR. The sample includes 77,000 or so clones, 92% of them seen just once. The receptor's source is a human patient who received an intestinal transplant, so some T cells may come from the graft donor. The source material was PBMCs, sampled 98 days after intestinal transplantation. The J gene is TRBJ2-7, the V gene TRBV6-1, with D possibly matching TRBD1 (6 bases). CDR3 region: CASSYGVGGYEQYF. CDR3 nucleotide sequence: TGTGCCAGCAGTTATGGTGTAGGGGGCTACGAGCAGTACTTC.